This T cell receptor beta chain was sequenced in a study of T cell repertoires in cytomegalovirus infection. Study as a whole: TCR beta signatures that were public indicated CMV infection and matching HLA type.

This clonotype was observed at least ten times. As yet, its antigen is unknown. Study-wide results and caveats: The ex vivo response was dominated by HLA-C-restricted CMV-specific TCR beta clonotypes. Summed frequency of shared TCR beta families picked out CMV carriers who also had the relevant HLA.

In TCRdb, the reads were re-called with MiXCR into one record per CDR3 protein. The data show 490,000 or so distinct CDR3 sequences, around 11% seen once. The receptor's source is a human donor in good health (CMV status not recorded). Some clones in this sample may be carry-over from other donors' samples. Specimen: PBMCs.

The CDR3: CSGTGTGGTEAFF. The CDR3 nucleotides are TGCAGTGGGACCGGGACAGGGGGCACTGAAGCTTTCTTT. The chain couples TRBV20-1 to TRBJ1-1; TRBD1 aligns across 11 bases. CDR3 length: 13 residues. Germline assignment: CDR1 DFQATT and CDR2 SNEGSKA (reference sequence). V was clipped by 7 bases and J by 4 bases; unmatched bases: 5.